One and the same sample provided the 21 T cell receptor beta chains below, sequenced in a study of graft-versus-host responses after intestinal transplantation (dated by TCRdb to the early 2020s). The receptor library was made with the immunoSEQ multiplex PCR assay. The clones in this table, taken by TCRdb from immuneACCESS, are in-frame only. Not every clone is retained; where verified, under half of the shortfall comes from an unresolved V gene, and the cause of the rest is unknown. Here the sample has approximately 24,000 clones; around 94% occur a single time. Around 0.82% of the sample belongs to the ten largest clones. Here the sequenced sample was PBMCs, taken approximately 30 days after intestinal transplant. The receptor source for this set is a human patient who received an intestinal transplant, so some T cells may come from the graft donor.

The chain links TRBV4-1 to TRBJ2-1, with 8 nucleotides matching TRBD1. The V gene's germline CDR1 is MGHRA and CDR2 YSYEKL. The CDR3 extends over 16 amino acids. Unmatched junction bases numbered 7, after V lost 1 base and J lost 5 bases. This CDR3 is CASSQVMDRANNEQFF. The CDR3 region has the DNA TGCGCCAGCAGCCAAGTCATGGACAGGGCCAACAATGAGCAGTTCTTC.

The V and J genes are TRBV29-1 and TRBJ1-2; possibly TRBD1 for D (5 bases). V lost 0 bases and J lost 4, with 9 bases in between. Germline CDR1 reads SQVTM; CDR2 reads ANQGSEA. The CDR3 spans 13 residues. In nucleotides, the CDR3 is TGCAGCGTTGAAGAGAATGGGGGCTATGGCTACACCTTC. This encodes CSVEENGGYGYTF. The whole variable domain, filled in from reference TRBV29-1 and TRBJ1-2, reads SAVISQKPSRDICQRGTSLTIQCQVDSQVTMMFWYRQQPGQSLTLIATANQGSEATYESGFVIDKFPISRPNLTFSTLTVSNMSPEDSSIYLCSVEENGGYGYTFGSGTRLTVV.

In its sample, this clone was seen a few times. The chain has TRBV7-2 and TRBJ2-3, with unresolved D. Germline V gene data show CDR1 as SGHTA and CDR2 as FQGNSA. Trimming took off 5 bases at V and 5 bases at J, with 8 bases between the two ends. This CDR3 region has 12 residues. The CDR3 sequence is CASSVPGDTQYF. CDR3 bases: TGTGCCAGCAGCGTACCCGGAGATACGCAGTATTTT.

Only one count was recorded for this clone. The chain's CDR3 is CASSFQGGLEDTQYF. The CDR3 region has the DNA TGTGCCAGCAGTTTCCAGGGGGGACTAGAAGATACGCAGTATTTT. The chain uses TRBV27 and TRBJ2-3, with D possibly matching TRBD2 (8 bases). The CDR3 sequence is 15 residues long. V was shortened by 3 bases and J by 5 bases, with 15 bases between the two germline ends. The germline gives CDR1 MNHEY, CDR2 SMNVEV (reference sequence).

The gene calls are TRBV12-5 and TRBJ1-3, with no clear D. CDR3 length: 14 amino acids. Deletions cut 1 base from V and 3 bases from J, with 7 bases between. Germline CDR1 LGHNT, CDR2 FRNRAP. The CDR3, as DNA: TGTGCTAGTGGTTTGGGTGGGGTTGGAAACACCATATATTTT. This gives the protein CASGLGGVGNTIYF. The whole variable domain, remainder taken from reference TRBV12-5 and TRBJ1-3, is DARVTQTPRHKVTEMGQEVTMRCQPILGHNTVFWYRQTMMQGLELLAYFRNRAPLDDSGMPKDRFSAEMPDATLATLKIQPSEPRDSAVYFCASGLGGVGNTIYFGEGSWLTVV.

The DNA for the CDR3 is TGTGCCAGTAGTCAGGAGGACAACTCCTACGAGCAGTACTTC. Translating gives CASSQEDNSYEQYF. The chain employs TRBV19 and TRBJ2-5; TRBD1 or TRBD2 may be the D gene (5 bases each). The J call may be in error: the DNA end matches TRBJ2-7 better. Looked up from germline, CDR1 is LNHDA and CDR2 is SQIVND (reference sequence). This CDR3 is built from 14 residues.

The chain joins TRBV14 to TRBJ2-1; no firm D call. Germline V CDR1 and CDR2: SGHDN, FVKESK. The CDR3 totals 13 residues. V shed 4 bases and J shed 3 bases, with 7 bases lying between them. CDR3 protein: CASSPGRYNEQFF. The CDR3 DNA reads as TGTGCCAGCAGCCCAGGACGCTACAATGAGCAGTTCTTC.

The chain couples TRBV7-9 to TRBJ1-5, with 8 positions matching TRBD1. V shed 3 bases and J 4 bases; nucleotides not matched to a gene: 2. Germline V gives CDR1 SEHNR, CDR2 FQNEAQ (reference sequence). The CDR3 consists of 14 residues. The CDR3 DNA follows: TGTGCCAGCAGCTTTACAGGGGGGAATCAGCCCCAGCATTTT. Translation gives CASSFTGGNQPQHF.

This clone is a singleton in its sample. This rearrangement joins TRBV9 to TRBJ2-7, with 8 bases fitting TRBD2. The V and J ends lost 0 bases and 6 bases, in that order; junction bases with no gene match: 14. Germline-derived CDR1 and CDR2 are SGDLS and YYNGEE. CDR3 size: 17 residues. CDR3 residues: CASSVASGRAASSEQYF. The DNA of the CDR3 is TGTGCCAGCAGCGTAGCTAGCGGGCGAGCTGCGAGTTCCGAGCAGTACTTC.

The CDR3 sequence: CSIGQAGGWEQFF. CDR3 DNA sequence: TGCAGCATCGGACAAGCGGGAGGATGGGAGCAGTTCTTC. The rearrangement joins TRBV29-1 to TRBJ2-1, with 9 bases that match TRBD2. This CDR3 is built from 13 residues. The V gene's germline CDR1 is SQVTM and CDR2 ANQGSEA. V was clipped by 8 bases and J by 10 bases; unmatched bases: 12.

This chain joins TRBV7-9 and TRBJ1-4, with D perhaps TRBD1 (5 bases). Trimming stripped 1 base from V and 3 bases from J, with 15 bases between. CDR1 SEHNR and CDR2 FQNEAQ come from the germline V gene (reference sequence). CDR3 length: 17 residues. In nucleotides, the CDR3 is TGTGCCAGCAGCTTAGTTCTGGGGACGCGATCTAATGAAAAACTGTTTTTT. Amino acids: CASSLVLGTRSNEKLFF.

The gene calls are TRBV28 and TRBJ2-7; TRBD1 matches 8 bases. J gave up 3 bases and V 1 base, and 8 bases lay outside the gene matches. The V gene's germline CDR1 is MDHEN and CDR2 SYDVKM. The CDR3 contains 16 residues. For the CDR3, the DNA is TGTGCCAGCAGTTTATTCCAGGGGACAGGACGCTACGAGCAGTACTTC. As protein: CASSLFQGTGRYEQYF.

There are a few counts of this clone. The rearrangement uses TRBV9 and TRBJ2-7, with TRBD1 matching 7 bases. This CDR3 has 14 amino acids. Germline V gene sequence: CDR1 SGDLS, CDR2 YYNGEE. After removal of 0 bases from V and 4 bases from J, the junction contained 4 bases not matched to a gene. Here the CDR3 DNA reads TGTGCCAGCAGCGTAGGGGACAGCCTTTACGAGCAGTACTTC. Protein product: CASSVGDSLYEQYF.

The chain recombines TRBV5-1 with TRBJ2-3; TRBD2 matches 13 bases. Germline loops: CDR1 SGHRS, CDR2 YFSETQ. Losses at the gene ends were 3 bases for V and 7 bases for J; bases not matched to a gene: 17. CDR3 length equals 19 residues. The CDR3 sequence: CASSSRTSGSRAFLNTQYF. Written as DNA, the CDR3 is TGCGCCAGCAGCTCGAGGACTAGCGGGAGTCGGGCCTTCCTGAATACGCAGTATTTT.

V and J are TRBV12-5 and TRBJ2-3, with 12 bases matching TRBD2. The germline V gene encodes CDR1 LGHNT and CDR2 FRNRAP. The CDR3 runs 17 residues. V lost 0 bases and J lost 0; bases outside the gene matches: 1. CDR3 DNA: TGTGCTAGTGGTTTGGTACTAGCGGGGGGTAGCACAGATACGCAGTATTTT. Residues: CASGLVLAGGSTDTQYF.

The gene calls are TRBV7-2 and TRBJ2-7, with TRBD2 identical over 16 bases. The CDR3 is made up of 18 amino acids. V lost 4 bases and J lost 3; bases outside the gene matches: 9. CDR1 is SGHTA and CDR2 is FQGNSA in the germline V gene. The CDR3 region is CASSSPGLAGGDRYEQYF. DNA for the CDR3: TGTGCCAGCAGCTCCCCGGGACTAGCGGGGGGGGATCGCTACGAGCAGTACTTC.

The chain combines TRBV13 with TRBJ2-1; a weak D match, TRBD2 (5 bases). Germline V CDR1 and CDR2: PRHDT, FYEKMQ (reference sequence). V lost 5 bases and J lost 7, with 21 bases in between. The CDR3 loop spans 16 amino acids. CDR3 nucleotide sequence: TGTGCCAGCAGCCCCCCCCTAGCTTTCAACCTTAATGAGCAGTTCTTC. This codes for CASSPPLAFNLNEQFF.

This clone has a single count. This rearrangement joins TRBV5-5 to TRBJ2-7; no clear D. The CDR3 runs to 15 residues. The germline gives CDR1 SGHKS, CDR2 YYEKEE (reference sequence). Deletions cut 0 bases from V and 1 base from J, with 11 bases between. The CDR3 DNA reads as TGTGCCAGCAGCTTGGGTGGGCCCCCATCCTACGAGCAGTACTTC. The encoded protein is CASSLGGPPSYEQYF.

This clone was found once. This chain links TRBV5-4 with TRBJ2-7, with D perhaps assigned TRBD1 or TRBD2 (6 bases each). Per germline, CDR1 SGHNT and CDR2 YYREEE (reference sequence). There are 14 residues in the CDR3. The ends were cut back, 4 bases at V and 6 bases at J, with 17 bases in the middle. For the CDR3, the DNA is TGTGCCAGCAGCGCGAGGACGGGGGCGGGCGAGCAGTACTTC. Its protein product is CASSARTGAGEQYF.

The V call is TRBV5-6, the J call TRBJ2-3; D may be TRBD1 (5 bases). Trimming shortened V by 2 bases and J by 2 bases, and 12 bases separated the two germline ends. The CDR3 totals 15 residues. CDR1 is SGHDT and CDR2 is YYEEEE in the germline V gene. The CDR3 DNA reads TGTGCCAGCAGCTTTACCAGGGTATTCACAGATACGCAGTATTTT. Translated, it gives CASSFTRVFTDTQYF.

The chain couples TRBV7-2 to TRBJ1-1, with a weak D call TRBD1 (6 bases). CDR1 and CDR2 from the germline V gene are SGHTA and FQGNSA. V was cut by 5 bases and J by 4 bases, with 17 bases left in between. There are 15 residues in the CDR3. The CDR3, as DNA: TGTGCCAGCAGCCGTTTCACAGGGTGGGGCACTGAAGCTTTCTTT. Residues: CASSRFTGWGTEAFF.